These T cell receptor beta chains were read from a single sample in a study of blood T cell repertoires in COVID-19. The table came from immunoSEQ multiplex PCR; TCRdb's copy has only in-frame clones and leaves some out. Counted here are roughly 220,000 clones, around 80% occurring once; the ten biggest clones make up about 20%. Sequencing input: peripheral blood. These TCRs come from a man aged 30-40 years with active or convalescent COVID-19. The CDR3 runs from the conserved cysteine through the conserved F or W. Each record gives: D gene, V gene, clone size, J gene, CDR3 DNA, CDR3 protein. D genes are given only for firm matches. Some rows have no size entry. The others give once, few or many, or a class for an expanded clone.

D: .
V: TRBV19
size: .
J: TRBJ2-6
DNA: TGTGCCAGTAGTATTTTGGGGCAGGTAACCTCTGGGGCCAACGTCCTGACTTTC
CDR3: CASSILGQVTSGANVLTF

D: TRBD1
V: TRBV5-8
size: .
J: TRBJ1-2
DNA: TGTGCCAGCAGCCTTGGACAGGAGGGCTATGGCTACACCTTC
CDR3: CASSLGQEGYGYTF

D: TRBD2
V: TRBV29-1
size: few
J: TRBJ2-6
DNA: TGCAGCTCTAGGGGACTAGCGGGAGCTGGGGCCAACGTCCTGACTTTC
CDR3: CSSRGLAGAGANVLTF

D: TRBD2
V: TRBV19
size: .
J: TRBJ2-1
DNA: TGTGCCAGTAGTATAGGGACCGGACTAGCGGGACCCAATGAGCAGTTCTTC
CDR3: CASSIGTGLAGPNEQFF

D: .
V: TRBV9
size: .
J: TRBJ1-3
DNA: TGTGCCAGCAGCGAGAGGGCTTCTGGAAACACCATATATTTT
CDR3: CASSERASGNTIYF

D: .
V: TRBV4-1
size: .
J: TRBJ2-3
DNA: TGCGCCAGCAGTAGGGTCGGCGGGGCAGATACGCAGTATTTT
CDR3: CASSRVGGADTQYF

D: .
V: TRBV7-2
size: few
J: TRBJ1-1
DNA: TGTGCCAGCAGCTTGGGCAGGGGTTACACTGAAGCTTTCTTT
CDR3: CASSLGRGYTEAFF

D: .
V: TRBV6-1
size: .
J: TRBJ1-1
DNA: TGTGCCAGCAGTGATGGGGGGGGATACCAAGCTTTCTTT
CDR3: CASSDGGGYQAFF

D: TRBD1
V: TRBV6-5
size: .
J: TRBJ2-7
DNA: TGTGCCAGCAGTTACCGACAGGGGAGCTCCTACGAGCAGTACTTC
CDR3: CASSYRQGSSYEQYF

D: .
V: TRBV14
size: .
J: TRBJ2-3
DNA: TGTGCCAGCAGCCAAGTGGGTAGTCCGGGTGATACGCAGTATTTT
CDR3: CASSQVGSPGDTQYF

D: .
V: TRBV6-6
size: .
J: TRBJ2-3
DNA: TGTGCCAGCAGTTCCCCGACGGGAGATACGCAGTATTTT
CDR3: CASSSPTGDTQYF

D: TRBD1
V: TRBV2
size: .
J: TRBJ1-5
DNA: TGTGCCAGCAGTTCCCAGGGGGCAGAAAATCAGCCCCAGCATTTT
CDR3: CASSSQGAENQPQHF

D: .
V: TRBV6-5
size: .
J: TRBJ1-1
DNA: TGTGCCAGCAGTTACTCTACAGGGAGCGCTTTCTTT
CDR3: CASSYSTGSAFF

D: .
V: TRBV7-2
size: .
J: TRBJ2-1
DNA: TGTGCCAGCAGCCGGGGAGGGGGGAGCAATGAGCAGTTCTTC
CDR3: CASSRGGGSNEQFF

D: TRBD1
V: TRBV30
size: .
J: TRBJ2-1
DNA: TGTGCCTGGAACCCAGACAGGGGCTATGAGCAGTTCTTC
CDR3: CAWNPDRGYEQFF